A single sample gave rise to the 15 T cell receptor beta chains below, sequenced in a study of T cells in Graves' hyperthyroidism and ophthalmopathy. Amplification targeted TCR beta CDR3 regions from RNA transcripts. RT-PCR in the first round (using the HTBI primer set) targeted the TCR CDR3. One entry per CDR3 protein results from TCRdb running MiXCR on the multiplex PCR reads. The sample has approximately 590,000 distinct CDR3 sequences, about a sixth seen once. The sample consisted of blood. All receptors come from a woman aged 25 to 39 with Graves' hyperthyroidism.

The chain links TRBV20-1 to TRBJ1-5, with TRBD1 matching over 12 bases. This CDR3 spans 15 amino acids. Unmatched junction bases numbered 6, after V lost 2 bases and J lost 7 bases. Germline values: CDR1 DFQATT, CDR2 SNEGSKA (reference sequence). The chain's CDR3 is CSARPGTGGWQPQHF. The CDR3 DNA reads TGCAGTGCTAGACCCGGGACAGGGGGCTGGCAGCCCCAGCATTTT.

The V call is TRBV7-9, the J call TRBJ1-2; D unclear. Trimming removed 7 bases at V and 1 base at J, with 10 bases between. The CDR3 runs to 13 residues. Germline CDR1 SEHNR, CDR2 FQNEAQ (reference sequence). CDR3 bases: TGTGCCAGCACGAGTTCGCATAACTATGGCTACACCTTC. Its protein product is CASTSSHNYGYTF.

This clonotype was observed many times. The chain is built from TRBV20-1 and TRBJ2-1, with 10 bases aligning to TRBD2. CDR1 and CDR2 from the germline V gene are DFQATT and SNEGSKA (reference sequence). CDR3 length equals 16 residues. With 2 bases clipped from V and 5 bases from J, the junction kept 9 bases outside the gene matches. The CDR3 is CSARPLAGTSDNEQFF. The CDR3 region has the DNA TGCAGTGCTAGACCATTAGCCGGGACTAGCGACAATGAGCAGTTCTTC.

The V call is TRBV20-1, the J call TRBJ1-4; D gene uncertain. Per germline, CDR1 DFQATT and CDR2 SNEGSKA (reference sequence). The CDR3 length is 15 residues. Trimming shortened V by 0 bases and J by 6 bases, and 14 bases separated the two germline ends. The CDR3 here is CSARDLATPDEKLFF. The CDR3 DNA follows: TGCAGTGCTAGAGATCTGGCGACCCCTGATGAAAAACTGTTTTTT.

The J gene is TRBJ2-7, the V gene TRBV18; 7 nucleotides agree with TRBD1. J gave up 0 bases and V 1 base, and 9 bases lay outside the gene matches. This CDR3 contains 17 residues. The germline CDR1 and CDR2 sequences are KGHSH and LQKENI. The CDR3 loop reads CASSPLTRTGLSYEQYF. DNA for the CDR3: TGTGCCAGCTCACCACTTACTAGGACAGGCCTCTCCTACGAGCAGTACTTC.

The chain joins TRBV5-1 to TRBJ2-1; unclear D gene. The CDR3 has 16 amino acids. Trimming left V 2 bases short and J 8 bases short, with 20 bases between. In germline, CDR1 is SGHRS, CDR2 YFSETQ. CDR3 in amino acids: CASSFGSSSIFDEQFF. CDR3 DNA sequence: TGCGCCAGCAGCTTTGGATCCAGTTCGATTTTTGATGAGCAGTTCTTC.

This clonotype was counted between two and nine times. V and J are TRBV2 and TRBJ2-1, with TRBD2 matching 11 bases. V shed 5 bases and J 7 bases; nucleotides not matched to a gene: 10. The CDR3 extends over 16 amino acids. Germline V gene data show CDR1 as SNHLY and CDR2 as FYNNEI. The CDR3 sequence: CASSIGQASGRNEQFF. The CDR3 DNA reads TGTGCCAGCAGTATCGGCCAGGCTAGCGGGAGGAATGAGCAGTTCTTC. Combining the CDR3 with reference TRBV2 and TRBJ2-1 gives the whole variable domain EPEVTQTPSHQVTQMGQEVILRCVPISNHLYFYWYRQILGQKVEFLVSFYNNEISEKSEIFDDQFSVERPDGSNFTLKIRSTKLEDSAMYFCASSIGQASGRNEQFFGPGTRLTVL.

This clonotype appeared many times. The rearrangement links TRBV19 to TRBJ1-1; TRBD1 might be the D (5 bases). The CDR3 length is 13 residues. Trimming left V 2 bases short and J 6 bases short, with 10 bases between. In germline, CDR1 is LNHDA, CDR2 SQIVND (reference sequence). CDR3 nucleotides: TGTGCCAGTAGTATATCAGGGTACGCTGAAGCTTTCTTT. This translates into CASSISGYAEAFF.

Comment on this clonotype: Compared with germline, one end of the junction differs, possibly owing to a read error. This rearrangement joins TRBV11-2 to TRBJ2-3, with 11 nucleotides matching TRBD1. Germline V lookup: CDR1 SGHAT, CDR2 FQNNGV. The CDR3 extends over 19 amino acids. The DNA for the CDR3 is TGTGCCAGCAGATTAGGACAGGGGGCGGCGGGAGGGGGCACAGATACGCAGTATTTT. It is translated as CASRLGQGAAGGGTDTQYF.

Ten or more counts support this clonotype. The J gene is TRBJ2-7, the V gene TRBV5-5; 7 positions agree with TRBD1. The CDR3 sequence is 15 residues long. Looked up from germline, CDR1 is SGHKS and CDR2 is YYEKEE (reference sequence). The V and J ends lost 4 bases and 4 bases, in that order; junction bases with no gene match: 11. The chain's CDR3 is CASSRTGTDTYEQYF. The CDR3 bases are TGTGCCAGCAGCCGAACCGGGACAGATACTTACGAGCAGTACTTC.

The rearrangement uses TRBV7-9 and TRBJ1-5; D is unclear. The germline V gene has CDR1 SEHNR and CDR2 FQNEAQ (reference sequence). V gave up 10 bases and J gave up 0 bases, with 10 bases separating them. This CDR3 region has 13 residues. The CDR3, as DNA: TGTGCCACCAGGAAAGATAGCAATCAGCCCCAGCATTTT. Protein: CATRKDSNQPQHF.

This clonotype has a handful of counts. CDR3 sequence: CASSPRGRGYTGELFF. DNA of the CDR3: TGTGCCAGCAGCCCGCGGGGCAGGGGGTACACCGGGGAGCTGTTTTTT. The V call is TRBV5-8, the J call TRBJ2-2; D might be TRBD1 (7 bases). The CDR3 spans 16 residues. In germline, CDR1 is SGHTS, CDR2 YDEGEE. V dropped 4 bases and J dropped 3 bases, with 16 bases sitting between them.

This clonotype has just a few counts. The chain has TRBV5-4 and TRBJ2-1; 7 bases fit TRBD2. This CDR3 has 17 amino acids. Germline loops: CDR1 SGHNT, CDR2 YYREEE (reference sequence). The trim removed 4 bases at V and 2 bases at J, leaving 12 bases unmatched. This CDR3 reads CASSGGTTEKPYNEQFF. CDR3 nucleotide sequence: TGTGCCAGCAGCGGAGGGACTACCGAAAAACCCTACAATGAGCAGTTCTTC.

In its sample, this clonotype was seen once. The gene calls are TRBV6-5 and TRBJ2-3; 8 nucleotides match TRBD1. The CDR3 is made up of 18 amino acids. Germline V gene sequence: CDR1 MNHEY, CDR2 SVGAGI. V lost 0 bases to trimming and J lost 2 bases; unmatched junction nucleotides: 10. CDR3 amino acids: CASSYSLIRQGSTDTQYF. CDR3 sequence (DNA): TGTGCCAGCAGTTACTCCCTAATAAGACAGGGGTCCACAGATACGCAGTATTTT.

As regards this clonotype: Since a much larger clone is just one base distant, this may be a read error. This sequence joins TRBV20-1 and TRBJ2-7, with D possibly being TRBD2 (6 bases). This CDR3 contains 12 residues. Germline V gene sequence: CDR1 DFQATT, CDR2 SNEGSKA (reference sequence). With 4 bases removed from V and 9 bases from J, the gap between germline ends came to 16 bases. The CDR3 region is CSATRGQEGQYF. The CDR3 DNA follows: TGCAGTGCTACCCGGGGCCAGGAGGGGCAGTACTTC.